This T cell receptor (beta chain) is from a study of T cells in women clearing cervical HPV infection. The wider study: Women with histologically confirmed HPV16-related CIN3 or worse, 2 with invasive cancer, served as cases. No precancer developed; the control's incident HPV16 infection cleared within 12 months. Study findings and constraints: Repertoire richness, not evenness, was significantly elevated in CIN3+ cases versus controls.

The protocol was immunoSEQ multiplex PCR, while the TCRdb copy is restricted to in-frame clones and leaves out a portion. This sample lists approximately 52,000 clones; its ten largest clones have roughly 1.5%. V shed 2 bases, J shed 0 bases, and the junction held 2 bases outside the gene matches. The CDR3 runs to 15 residues. CDR1 LNHDA and CDR2 SQIVND come from the germline V gene (reference sequence). As for this clone: Its antigen is not known. The read finishes 3 residues shy of the CDR3 end, and the germline J gene is used to complete it.

This chain uses TRBV19 with TRBJ2-7; 9 nucleotides line up with TRBD2. Specimen: blood buffy coat. This TCR derives from a woman between 18 and 75 years old with a cervical HPV16 infection that either progressed to CIN3+ or cleared (not recorded which). The part of the CDR3 DNA that was read is TGTGCCAGTAGTATATCTAGCGGGAACTCCTACGAG. Its protein product is CASSISSGNSYE. The complete CDR3 sequence is CASSISSGNSYEQYF.